A selection of T cell receptor beta chains follows, all from one sample in a study of cytomegalovirus exposure and HLA in healthy donors. TCRdb keeps only in-frame clones here, not all; method: immunoSEQ multiplex PCR. This table has 200,000 or so clones, 84% appearing once. Material: PBMCs. These receptors originate from a boy between 10 and 17 years old in good health and CMV-seronegative. Each CDR3 is given with its conserved first and last residue. D genes are given only for firm matches. Only some rows state a clone size, as once, few, many or a class for expanded clones.

D | J | V | size | length | CDR3 | DNA
NA | TRBJ2-2 | TRBV30 | NA | 17 | CAWSGSGTRGYTGELFF | TGTGCCTGGAGTGGCTCCGGGACTCGGGGTTACACCGGGGAGCTGTTTTTT
TRBD1 | TRBJ2-2 | TRBV15 | NA | 13 | CATSRGDRVELFF | TGTGCCACCAGCAGAGGAGACAGGGTTGAGCTGTTTTTT
TRBD2 | TRBJ2-7 | TRBV4-1 | NA | 14 | CASQEASGVYEQYF | TGCGCCAGCCAGGAGGCTAGCGGGGTCTACGAGCAGTACTTC
NA | TRBJ1-4 | TRBV4-3 | NA | 17 | CASSGITRVGDNEKLFF | TGCGCCAGCAGCGGAATAACCAGGGTTGGCGATAATGAAAAACTGTTTTTT
NA | TRBJ2-7 | TRBV7-2 | NA | 15 | CASSLGQTGPYEQYF | TGTGCCAGCAGCTTAGGCCAGACAGGCCCCTACGAGCAGTACTTC
TRBD1 | TRBJ1-3 | TRBV19 | few | 16 | CASKKITGQAGNTIYF | TGTGCCAGTAAAAAGATCACCGGACAGGCTGGAAACACCATATATTTT
NA | TRBJ2-5 | TRBV7-7 | NA | 13 | CASSLAAAETQYF | TGTGCTAGCAGCTTAGCGGCCGCAGAGACCCAGTACTTC
NA | TRBJ1-1 | TRBV28 | NA | 14 | CASSLTMDSTSAFF | TGTGCCAGCAGCTTGACCATGGACAGCACTAGTGCTTTCTTT
NA | TRBJ2-1 | TRBV2 | NA | 16 | CASTRTPQGSYNEQFF | TGTGCCAGCACCAGGACTCCGCAAGGATCCTACAATGAGCAGTTCTTC
NA | TRBJ1-1 | TRBV5-5 | NA | 13 | CASSPSDRTEAFF | TGTGCCAGCAGCCCCTCCGACAGGACTGAAGCTTTCTTT
TRBD1 | TRBJ1-2 | TRBV28 | NA | 16 | CASSLLSTGGHYGYTF | TGTGCCAGCAGTTTATTAAGTACAGGGGGTCACTATGGCTACACCTTC